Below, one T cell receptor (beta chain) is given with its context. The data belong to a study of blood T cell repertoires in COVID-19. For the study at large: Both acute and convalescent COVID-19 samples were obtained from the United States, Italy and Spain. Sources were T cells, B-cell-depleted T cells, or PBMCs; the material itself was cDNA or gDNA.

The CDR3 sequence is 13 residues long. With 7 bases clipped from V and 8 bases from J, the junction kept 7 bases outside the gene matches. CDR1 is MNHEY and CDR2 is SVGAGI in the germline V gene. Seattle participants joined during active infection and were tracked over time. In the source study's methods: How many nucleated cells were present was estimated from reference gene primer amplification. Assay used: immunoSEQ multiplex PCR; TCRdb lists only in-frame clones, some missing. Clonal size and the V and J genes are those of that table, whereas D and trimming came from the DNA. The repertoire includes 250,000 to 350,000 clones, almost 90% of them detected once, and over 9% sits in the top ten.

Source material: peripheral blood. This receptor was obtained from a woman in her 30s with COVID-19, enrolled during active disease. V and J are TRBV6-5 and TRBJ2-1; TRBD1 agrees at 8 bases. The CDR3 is CASTRQGNYEQFF. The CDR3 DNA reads TGTGCCAGCACCCGACAGGGGAACTATGAGCAGTTCTTC.